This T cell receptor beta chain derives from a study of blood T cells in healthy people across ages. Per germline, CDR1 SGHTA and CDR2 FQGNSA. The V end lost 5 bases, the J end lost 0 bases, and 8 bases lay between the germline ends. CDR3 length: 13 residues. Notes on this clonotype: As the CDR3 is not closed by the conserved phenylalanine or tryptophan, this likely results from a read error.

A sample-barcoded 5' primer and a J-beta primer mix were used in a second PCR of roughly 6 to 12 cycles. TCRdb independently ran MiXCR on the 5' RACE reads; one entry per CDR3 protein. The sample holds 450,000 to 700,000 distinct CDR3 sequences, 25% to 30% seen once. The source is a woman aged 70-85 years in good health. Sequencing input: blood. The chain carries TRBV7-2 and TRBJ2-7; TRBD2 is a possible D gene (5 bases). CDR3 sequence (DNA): TGTGCCAGCAGCCTACGGGGCTCCTACGAGCAGTACATC. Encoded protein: CASSLRGSYEQYI.